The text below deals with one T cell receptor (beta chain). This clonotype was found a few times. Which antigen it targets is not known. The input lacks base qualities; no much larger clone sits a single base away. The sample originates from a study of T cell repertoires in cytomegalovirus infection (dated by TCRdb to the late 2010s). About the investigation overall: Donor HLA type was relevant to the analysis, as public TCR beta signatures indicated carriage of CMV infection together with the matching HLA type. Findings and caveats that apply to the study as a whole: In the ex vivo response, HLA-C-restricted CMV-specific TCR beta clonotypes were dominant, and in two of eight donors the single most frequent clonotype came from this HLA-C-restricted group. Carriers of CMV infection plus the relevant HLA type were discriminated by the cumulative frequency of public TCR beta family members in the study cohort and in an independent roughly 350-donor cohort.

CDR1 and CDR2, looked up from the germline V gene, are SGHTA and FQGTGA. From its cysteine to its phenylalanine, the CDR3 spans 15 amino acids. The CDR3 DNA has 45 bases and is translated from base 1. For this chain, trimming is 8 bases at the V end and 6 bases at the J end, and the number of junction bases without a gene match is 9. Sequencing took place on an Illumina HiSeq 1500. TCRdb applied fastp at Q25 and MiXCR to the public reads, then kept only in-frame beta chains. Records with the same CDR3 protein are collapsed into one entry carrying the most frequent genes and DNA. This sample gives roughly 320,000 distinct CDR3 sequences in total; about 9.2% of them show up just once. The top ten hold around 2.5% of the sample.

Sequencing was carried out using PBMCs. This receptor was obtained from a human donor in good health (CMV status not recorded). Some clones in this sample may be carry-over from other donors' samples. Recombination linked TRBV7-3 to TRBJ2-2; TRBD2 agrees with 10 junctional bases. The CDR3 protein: CASGPSGGSSGELFF. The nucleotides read TGTGCCAGCGGGCCTAGCGGGGGTTCGTCCGGGGAGCTGTTTTTT.